The 32 T cell receptor beta chains below were found in one sample sequenced in a study of blood T cell repertoires in COVID-19. The data were produced by immunoSEQ multiplex PCR, yet TCRdb's version contains in-frame clones alone and is incomplete. This table holds 200,000 or so clones, roughly four fifths found once. The sequenced material came from peripheral blood. The source is a woman over 75 with COVID-19, enrolled during active disease.

Only one count was recorded for this clone. This rearrangement joins TRBV19 to TRBJ2-7; 10 bases agree with TRBD1. Germline V gene sequence: CDR1 LNHDA, CDR2 SQIVND (reference sequence). Losses at the gene ends were 6 bases for V and 5 bases for J; bases not matched to a gene: 10. This CDR3 region has 15 residues. The CDR3: CASSAPGQGGDEQYF. The CDR3 bases are TGTGCCAGTAGCGCACCTGGACAGGGGGGAGACGAGCAGTACTTC. The entire variable domain, with the rest obtained from reference TRBV19 and TRBJ2-7, is as follows: DGGITQSPKYLFRKEGQNVTLSCEQNLNHDAMYWYRQDPGQGLRLIYYSQIVNDFQKGDIAEGYSVSREKKESFPLTVTSAQKNPTAFYLCASSAPGQGGDEQYFGPGTRLTVT.

This chain uses TRBV24-1 with TRBJ1-2; 12 positions match TRBD1. After removal of 4 bases from V and 8 bases from J, the junction contained 7 bases not matched to a gene. This CDR3 spans 15 amino acids. The germline gives CDR1 KGHDR, CDR2 SFDVKD. CDR3 sequence: CATSESGTGGRGYTF. DNA for the CDR3: TGTGCCACCAGTGAATCCGGGACAGGGGGCCGGGGCTACACCTTC.

This chain links TRBV5-1 with TRBJ2-1, with 12 bases aligning to TRBD2. Per germline, CDR1 SGHRS and CDR2 YFSETQ. The J segment lost 2 bases and the V segment lost 3 bases, leaving 0 bases of the junction unmatched. The CDR3 is made up of 15 amino acids. The CDR3 DNA is TGCGCCAGCAGCTCTAGCGGGAGGGCCTACAATGAGCAGTTCTTC. Amino acid sequence: CASSSSGRAYNEQFF.

The genes are TRBV2 and TRBJ2-2; 9 nucleotides match TRBD1. CDR1 and CDR2 (germline): SNHLY, FYNNEI. J gave up 1 base and V 7 bases, and 4 bases lay outside the gene matches. The CDR3 is made up of 15 amino acids. The CDR3 loop is CASTEDRGNTGELFF. The CDR3 region has the DNA TGTGCCAGCACCGAGGACAGGGGGAACACCGGGGAGCTGTTTTTT.

CDR3 DNA sequence: TGCGCCAGCAGCCAAGAAGGACAGGGGGTTTCACCCCTCCACTTT. This translates into CASSQEGQGVSPLHF. V is TRBV4-1 and J is TRBJ1-6; 10 positions agree with TRBD1. Losses at the gene ends were 0 bases for V and 9 bases for J; bases not matched to a gene: 2. This CDR3 contains 15 residues. Germline CDR1 MGHRA, CDR2 YSYEKL.

This clone was seen only a few times. This chain connects TRBV24-1 to TRBJ1-3, with D maybe TRBD1 (5 bases). This CDR3 has 15 amino acids. V was shortened by 5 bases and J by 8 bases, with 18 bases between the two germline ends. Germline CDR1 reads KGHDR; CDR2 reads SFDVKD. The CDR3 loop reads CATSGPDGGRDTIYF. As DNA, the CDR3 is TGTGCCACCAGTGGACCGGACGGGGGACGGGACACCATATATTTT.

The V and J genes are TRBV5-1 and TRBJ1-1, with D possibly TRBD1 on 5 matching bases. Germline V gene lookup returns CDR1 SGHRS and CDR2 YFSETQ. Trimming cost V 4 bases and J 0 bases, with 22 bases left between them. The CDR3 is 18 residues long. CDR3 amino acids: CASSHGGAGGALNTEAFF. In nucleotides, the CDR3 is TGCGCCAGCAGCCATGGAGGCGCCGGAGGGGCCTTGAACACTGAAGCTTTCTTT.

The chain uses TRBV3-1 (or the pseudogene TRBV3-2) and TRBJ1-2; 7 bases are a match to TRBD1. With V trimmed by 0 bases and J by 3 bases, 7 bases remained unmatched. This CDR3 has 16 amino acids. Germline V gives CDR1 LGHDT, CDR2 YNNKEL (reference sequence). CDR3 bases: TGTGCCAGCAGCCAAGACACCTGGACAGGACACTATGGCTACACCTTC. Translating gives CASSQDTWTGHYGYTF.

This clone occurred once. The CDR3 bases are TGTGCCAGCAGTGGATACAGGGGGCCGAACACTGAAGCTTTCTTT. It is translated as CASSGYRGPNTEAFF. The rearrangement joins TRBV2 to TRBJ1-1; 9 nucleotides line up with TRBD1. Germline CDR1 is SNHLY and CDR2 is FYNNEI. This CDR3 is 15 amino acids long. V trimming: 4 bases; J trimming: 1 base; junction bases outside the gene matches: 4.

The chain links TRBV3-1 (or the pseudogene TRBV3-2) to TRBJ2-1; D ambiguous. Trimming took off 1 base at V and 0 bases at J, with 10 bases between the two ends. CDR3 size: 16 residues. Germline V gene data show CDR1 as LGHDT and CDR2 as YNNKEL (reference sequence). In DNA form, the CDR3 reads TGTGCCAGCAGCCAAGGACCAGAGGTCTCCTACAATGAGCAGTTCTTC. Amino acids: CASSQGPEVSYNEQFF.

The J gene is TRBJ1-2, the V gene TRBV9; 9 bases map to TRBD1. Germline CDR1 SGDLS, CDR2 YYNGEE. This CDR3 is 15 amino acids long. Trimming cost V 0 bases and J 5 bases; bases outside gene matches: 5. The CDR3: CASSVGGTGRYGYTF. In DNA form, the CDR3 reads TGTGCCAGCAGCGTAGGTGGGACAGGGAGGTATGGCTACACCTTC.

The chain uses TRBV27 and TRBJ2-7; 9 bases fit TRBD1. This CDR3 is built from 16 residues. Trimming cost V 5 bases and J 4 bases; bases outside gene matches: 12. The germline V gene has CDR1 MNHEY and CDR2 SMNVEV (reference sequence). The CDR3 coding sequence is TGTGCCAGCAGTCCCCACAGGGGGCGAAGACGATACGAGCAGTACTTC. Translating it yields CASSPHRGRRRYEQYF.

V gene TRBV28 combines with J gene TRBJ1-2, with D perhaps matching TRBD1 (5 bases). Germline CDR1 is MDHEN and CDR2 is SYDVKM. This CDR3 comprises 13 residues. V lost 7 bases and J lost 5, with 14 bases in between. The CDR3 is CASTSTALYGYTF. The CDR3 nucleotides read TGTGCCAGCACCTCGACAGCCCTATATGGCTACACCTTC.

This chain connects TRBV7-9 to TRBJ1-6, with TRBD1 identical over 10 bases. CDR1 and CDR2 from the germline V gene are SEHNR and FQNEAQ (reference sequence). This CDR3 is built from 15 residues. Trimming cost V 5 bases and J 8 bases; bases outside gene matches: 6. The CDR3 loop is CASSRRDRGDSPLHF. DNA for the CDR3: TGTGCCAGCAGCCGTCGGGACAGGGGAGATTCACCCCTCCACTTT.

This clone was picked up a small number of times. The chain links TRBV3-1 (or the pseudogene TRBV3-2) to TRBJ1-1, with 7 bases matching TRBD1. Germline trimming cut 2 bases from V and 3 bases from J; bases unmatched to any gene: 3. CDR1 and CDR2 (germline): LGHDT, YNNKEL (reference sequence). This CDR3 is 14 amino acids long. The CDR3 coding sequence is TGTGCCAGCAGCCAAAACAGGGGATACACTGAAGCTTTCTTT. Protein product: CASSQNRGYTEAFF.

This chain joins TRBV9 and TRBJ2-2; TRBD2 might be the D (5 bases). This CDR3 is built from 14 residues. V was shortened by 3 bases and J by 4 bases, with 10 bases between the two germline ends. Germline V gives CDR1 SGDLS, CDR2 YYNGEE. The CDR3, as DNA: TGTGCCAGCAGCGGGCCCCTAGCCACCGGGGAGCTGTTTTTT. Translated: CASSGPLATGELFF.

This chain connects TRBV5-1 to TRBJ1-4, with 7 bases lining up with TRBD1. The CDR3 loop spans 15 amino acids. V lost 4 bases and J lost 4; bases outside the gene matches: 7. In germline, CDR1 is SGHRS, CDR2 YFSETQ. DNA of the CDR3: TGCGCCAGCAGCCCCCGACAGGGAAGTAATGAAAAACTGTTTTTT. Protein sequence: CASSPRQGSNEKLFF.

On this clone itself: Germline is not matched at one junction end, which may reflect a read error. This chain connects TRBV19 to TRBJ2-2; 7 positions agree with TRBD2. This CDR3 is 14 amino acids long. The germline V gene has CDR1 LNHDA and CDR2 SQIVND (reference sequence). CDR3 in DNA: TGTGCCAGTAGTATCGGGGGGAACCCCGGGGAGCTGTTTTTT. It yields the protein CASSIGGNPGELFF. The full variable domain, its missing parts supplied by reference TRBV19 and TRBJ2-2, is DGGITQSPKYLFRKEGQNVTLSCEQNLNHDAMYWYRQDPGQGLRLIYYSQIVNDFQKGDIAEGYSVSREKKESFPLTVTSAQKNPTAFYLCASSIGGNPGELFFGEGSRLTVL.

This chain joins TRBV3-1 (or the pseudogene TRBV3-2) and TRBJ1-2; D is unclear. Trimming left V 4 bases short and J 0 bases short, with 15 bases between. The CDR3 has 16 amino acids. Germline CDR1 and CDR2: LGHDT and YNNKEL (reference sequence). The CDR3 is CASSPFGPRTNYGYTF. The CDR3 bases are TGTGCCAGCAGCCCCTTCGGTCCCCGAACTAACTATGGCTACACCTTC.

V and J are TRBV4-1 and TRBJ2-1, with no clear D. Germline CDR1 and CDR2: MGHRA and YSYEKL. The germline V and J ends were trimmed by 0 bases and 7 bases, with 16 bases remaining between them. The CDR3 spans 16 residues. The CDR3 bases are TGCGCCAGCAGCCAAGAAGCACATAAACCCAGGAATGAGCAGTTCTTC. This translates into CASSQEAHKPRNEQFF.

The rearrangement links TRBV5-4 to TRBJ2-5; 9 nucleotides match TRBD2. Germline-derived CDR1 and CDR2 are SGHNT and YYREEE (reference sequence). The CDR3 contains 15 residues. V was pared by 3 bases and J by 3 bases, with 6 bases of the junction left unmatched. Here the CDR3 reads CASSSAGGEEETQYF. The DNA for the CDR3 is TGTGCCAGCAGCTCCGCGGGGGGGGAGGAAGAGACCCAGTACTTC.

The chain has TRBV10-3 and TRBJ2-5; TRBD2 might be the D (6 bases). The CDR3 length is 13 residues. Germline CDR1 ENHRY, CDR2 SYGVKD. V was trimmed by 6 bases and J by 3 bases, leaving 11 bases between them. Here the CDR3 DNA reads TGTGCCATCAGGGGGGAGGAGAAAGAGACCCAGTACTTC. Amino acid sequence: CAIRGEEKETQYF.

The J gene is TRBJ1-2, the V gene TRBV10-3, with 8 bases fitting TRBD1. J gave up 7 bases and V 7 bases, and 11 bases lay outside the gene matches. Germline CDR1 and CDR2: ENHRY and SYGVKD. The CDR3 covers 14 residues. The chain's CDR3 is CAINQDRAGVGYTF. In DNA, the CDR3 is TGTGCCATCAACCAGGACAGGGCGGGGGTTGGCTACACCTTC.

The V call is TRBV27, the J call TRBJ2-3, with D possibly TRBD1 on 6 matching bases. This CDR3 is built from 15 residues. The germline gives CDR1 MNHEY, CDR2 SMNVEV (reference sequence). V lost 4 bases and J 2 bases, leaving 13 bases between the germline ends. CDR3 protein: CASSSSTGPTDTQYF. DNA of the CDR3: TGTGCCAGCAGTTCAAGTACAGGGCCCACAGATACGCAGTATTTT.

This rearrangement joins TRBV7-2 to TRBJ2-2; TRBD1 aligns across 11 bases. CDR3 size: 17 residues. The junction had 8 bases not matched to a gene; V was cut back by 1 base and J by 7 bases. The germline gives CDR1 SGHTA, CDR2 FQGNSA. The CDR3 spells CASSLDVGQGEGGELFF. The CDR3 nucleotides are TGTGCCAGCAGCTTAGATGTGGGACAGGGGGAGGGCGGGGAGCTGTTTTTT. Variable domain in full (rest from reference TRBV7-2 and TRBJ2-2): GAGVSQSPSNKVTEKGKDVELRCDPISGHTALYWYRQSLGQGLEFLIYFQGNSAPDKSGLPSDRFSAERTGGSVSTLTIQRTQQEDSAVYLCASSLDVGQGEGGELFFGEGSRLTVL.

The J gene is TRBJ2-7, the V gene TRBV19, with TRBD2 identical over 11 bases. The CDR3 consists of 15 residues. Per the germline V gene, CDR1 is LNHDA and CDR2 is SQIVND (reference sequence). The V gene end was trimmed by 6 bases and the J gene end by 3 bases; junction bases not matched to a gene: 7. Here the CDR3 reads CASSWTGTSGYEQYF. The CDR3 coding sequence is TGTGCCAGTAGCTGGACCGGGACTAGCGGCTACGAGCAGTACTTC.

The chain has TRBV19 and TRBJ1-1; 7 positions agree with TRBD1. The length of the CDR3 is 13 residues. CDR1 is LNHDA, CDR2 SQIVND, per germline (reference sequence). The J segment lost 4 bases and the V segment lost 7 bases, leaving 6 bases of the junction unmatched. CDR3 sequence reads: CASTQTGITEAFF. CDR3 nucleotide sequence: TGTGCCAGTACTCAGACAGGGATCACTGAAGCTTTCTTT.

The chain links TRBV5-1 to TRBJ2-3, with 9 nucleotides matching TRBD2. The germline V gene has CDR1 SGHRS and CDR2 YFSETQ. With 7 bases clipped from V and 4 bases from J, the junction kept 10 bases outside the gene matches. CDR3 length equals 15 residues. CDR3 bases: TGCGCCAGCCGAACCCAGCGGGAGGTTTCAGATACGCAGTATTTT. It is translated as CASRTQREVSDTQYF.

The chain recombines TRBV4-1 with TRBJ2-3; 14 bases match TRBD2. Germline V gene sequence: CDR1 MGHRA, CDR2 YSYEKL. After removal of 3 bases from V and 4 bases from J, the junction contained 3 bases not matched to a gene. There are 16 residues in the CDR3. The CDR3 coding sequence is TGCGCCAGCAGCCAGAGACTAGCGGGAGGGTCAGATACGCAGTATTTT. Its protein is CASSQRLAGGSDTQYF.

This clone has just one count. The chain links TRBV28 to TRBJ2-7, with D possibly matching TRBD1 (6 bases). Germline V gives CDR1 MDHEN, CDR2 SYDVKM. The CDR3 sequence is 13 residues long. The germline V and J ends were trimmed by 6 bases and 2 bases, with 11 bases remaining between them. CDR3 protein: CASRTGVTYEQYF. The CDR3 bases are TGTGCCAGCAGGACAGGAGTCACCTACGAGCAGTACTTC.

The chain combines TRBV6-2 or TRBV6-3 with TRBJ1-2; D is perhaps TRBD1 (6 bases). The CDR3 length is 14 residues. Germline lookup yields CDR1 MNHEY and CDR2 SVGEGT. V lost 6 bases to trimming and J lost 4 bases, with 15 bases between them. CDR3 in amino acids: CASSLDRRSYGYTF. The DNA for the CDR3 is TGTGCCAGCAGCTTAGACAGGCGCTCCTATGGCTACACCTTC.

The J gene is TRBJ1-1, the V gene TRBV10-3; 9 nucleotides align to TRBD1. Germline CDR1 is ENHRY and CDR2 is SYGVKD. CDR3 length: 14 amino acids. V trimming: 2 bases; J trimming: 5 bases; junction bases outside the gene matches: 3. The CDR3 nucleotides read TGTGCCATCAGTGAGACAGGGGGCGAAACTGAAGCTTTCTTT. Translation gives CAISETGGETEAFF.